These T cell receptor beta chains were read from a single sample in a study of shared clonotypes between healthy human individuals. The method was immunoSEQ multiplex PCR; TCRdb's version includes in-frame clones alone and lacks a portion of them. The sample has around 690,000 clones, roughly 88% seen once. Sequenced material: memory CD8+ T cells from PBMCs. The receptors were gathered from a man younger than 30 in good health. Some clones in this sample may be carry-over from other donors' samples. CDR3s include the opening cysteine and the closing phenylalanine or tryptophan. The order of the fields is clone size, J gene, V gene, D gene, CDR3 protein, CDR3 DNA. The D gene is left open where the match is weak. Rows may omit the clone size; those that give it use once, few, many or a size class.

abundance: -; j_gene: TRBJ2-1; v_gene: TRBV15; d_gene: -; CDR3aa: CATSHPERPTEQFF; CDR3nt: TGTGCCACCAGCCACCCAGAGCGGCCCACAGAGCAGTTCTTC
abundance: -; j_gene: TRBJ2-5; v_gene: TRBV6-4; d_gene: TRBD2; CDR3aa: CASSDAGRGKETQYF; CDR3nt: TGTGCCAGCAGTGACGCGGGGAGGGGCAAAGAGACCCAGTACTTC
abundance: -; j_gene: TRBJ2-2; v_gene: TRBV27; d_gene: TRBD2; CDR3aa: CASSLGAGRDTGELFF; CDR3nt: TGTGCCAGCAGTTTAGGGGCCGGGAGGGACACCGGGGAGCTGTTTTTT
abundance: -; j_gene: TRBJ2-3; v_gene: TRBV4-2; d_gene: TRBD1; CDR3aa: CASSQVPQGAHYTDTQYF; CDR3nt: TGTGCCAGCAGCCAAGTGCCACAGGGGGCGCACTACACAGATACGCAGTATTTT
abundance: -; j_gene: TRBJ1-5; v_gene: TRBV13; d_gene: -; CDR3aa: CASSEGNQPQHF; CDR3nt: TGTGCCAGCAGCGAGGGGAATCAGCCCCAGCATTTT
abundance: -; j_gene: TRBJ2-3; v_gene: TRBV13; d_gene: -; CDR3aa: CASSISGDADTQYF; CDR3nt: TGTGCCAGCAGCATTTCCGGGGACGCAGATACGCAGTATTTT
abundance: -; j_gene: TRBJ2-5; v_gene: TRBV19; d_gene: -; CDR3aa: CASSNSAVEETQYF; CDR3nt: TGTGCCAGTAGCAATTCAGCGGTCGAAGAGACCCAGTACTTC
abundance: -; j_gene: TRBJ1-3; v_gene: TRBV9; d_gene: TRBD1; CDR3aa: CASAVAGDRAGNTIYF; CDR3nt: TGTGCCAGCGCCGTCGCAGGGGACAGGGCTGGAAACACCATATATTTT
abundance: -; j_gene: TRBJ1-1; v_gene: TRBV5-1; d_gene: -; CDR3aa: CASSLSNTEAFF; CDR3nt: TGCGCCAGCAGCTTGTCTAACACTGAAGCTTTCTTT
abundance: -; j_gene: TRBJ2-7; v_gene: TRBV5-4; d_gene: -; CDR3aa: CASSPRTDSYEQYF; CDR3nt: TGTGCCAGCAGTCCCCGAACTGACTCCTACGAGCAGTACTTC
abundance: -; j_gene: TRBJ2-2; v_gene: TRBV5-4; d_gene: -; CDR3aa: CASSRTESPGELFF; CDR3nt: TGTGCCAGCAGCAGGACAGAATCACCTGGGGAGCTGTTTTTT
abundance: -; j_gene: TRBJ2-1; v_gene: TRBV27; d_gene: -; CDR3aa: CASSLSGGLLTYNEQFF; CDR3nt: TGTGCCAGCAGTTTATCAGGGGGACTCCTTACCTACAATGAGCAGTTCTTC
abundance: -; j_gene: TRBJ2-1; v_gene: TRBV7-9; d_gene: -; CDR3aa: CASGGRGINEQFF; CDR3nt: TGTGCCAGCGGGGGTCGAGGGATTAATGAGCAGTTCTTC
abundance: -; j_gene: TRBJ2-6; v_gene: TRBV7-8; d_gene: -; CDR3aa: CASSPGASPGRGANVLTF; CDR3nt: TGTGCCAGCAGCCCCGGGGCCAGTCCCGGAAGGGGGGCCAACGTCCTGACTTTC
abundance: -; j_gene: TRBJ1-2; v_gene: TRBV7-9; d_gene: -; CDR3aa: CASSTSQGLDYGYTF; CDR3nt: TGTGCCAGCAGTACTAGTCAGGGACTGGACTATGGCTACACCTTC
abundance: -; j_gene: TRBJ2-7; v_gene: TRBV19; d_gene: -; CDR3aa: CASSPRDLGLGRSYEQYF; CDR3nt: TGTGCCAGTAGTCCGCGTGACCTGGGCCTGGGGAGGTCCTACGAGCAGTACTTC
abundance: -; j_gene: TRBJ1-1; v_gene: TRBV7-2; d_gene: -; CDR3aa: CASRRVPVNTEAFF; CDR3nt: TGTGCCAGCAGGAGGGTGCCGGTGAACACTGAAGCTTTCTTT
abundance: -; j_gene: TRBJ2-7; v_gene: TRBV4-1; d_gene: -; CDR3aa: CASSQVLGDRGYEQYF; CDR3nt: TGCGCCAGCAGCCAAGTCCTAGGGGACCGAGGCTACGAGCAGTACTTC
abundance: -; j_gene: TRBJ2-5; v_gene: TRBV28; d_gene: -; CDR3aa: CASSKGAETQYF; CDR3nt: TGTGCCAGCTCGAAAGGGGCCGAGACCCAGTACTTC
abundance: -; j_gene: TRBJ2-1; v_gene: TRBV27; d_gene: -; CDR3aa: CASSWGMGDEQFF; CDR3nt: TGTGCCAGCAGTTGGGGGATGGGAGATGAGCAGTTCTTC
abundance: -; j_gene: TRBJ1-1; v_gene: TRBV6-5; d_gene: -; CDR3aa: CASSYRTAASEAFF; CDR3nt: TGTGCCAGCAGTTACAGGACAGCGGCCTCTGAAGCTTTCTTT
abundance: -; j_gene: TRBJ2-7; v_gene: TRBV13; d_gene: TRBD2; CDR3aa: CASSLVTSGRNEQYF; CDR3nt: TGTGCCAGCAGCTTAGTGACTAGCGGGAGAAACGAGCAGTACTTC
abundance: -; j_gene: TRBJ2-3; v_gene: TRBV5-1; d_gene: TRBD2; CDR3aa: CASSLAASGRLDTQYF; CDR3nt: TGCGCCAGCAGCTTGGCCGCTAGCGGGAGGTTAGATACGCAGTATTTT
abundance: few; j_gene: TRBJ1-3; v_gene: TRBV13; d_gene: -; CDR3aa: CASSYRTGNTIYF; CDR3nt: TGTGCCAGCAGCTACCGGACGGGAAACACCATATATTTT
abundance: -; j_gene: TRBJ1-1; v_gene: TRBV9; d_gene: -; CDR3aa: CASSVGKVGINTEAFF; CDR3nt: TGTGCCAGCAGCGTTGGGAAAGTAGGGATAAACACTGAAGCTTTCTTT
abundance: -; j_gene: TRBJ2-7; v_gene: TRBV5-1; d_gene: -; CDR3aa: CASSLASRPLVDEQYF; CDR3nt: TGCGCCAGCAGCTTGGCTAGCAGGCCGCTTGTGGACGAGCAGTACTTC
abundance: -; j_gene: TRBJ2-5; v_gene: TRBV28; d_gene: TRBD2; CDR3aa: CASSFRLLAGEIQETQYF; CDR3nt: TGTGCCAGCAGTTTCCGGTTACTAGCGGGAGAGATCCAAGAGACCCAGTACTTC
abundance: few; j_gene: TRBJ1-1; v_gene: TRBV9; d_gene: -; CDR3aa: CASSVLEGTNTEAFF; CDR3nt: TGTGCCAGCAGCGTCCTAGAGGGCACGAACACTGAAGCTTTCTTT
abundance: -; j_gene: TRBJ2-7; v_gene: TRBV5-6; d_gene: TRBD1; CDR3aa: CASSLEGQGAYEQYF; CDR3nt: TGTGCCAGCAGCTTGGAAGGACAGGGAGCCTACGAGCAGTACTTC
abundance: -; j_gene: TRBJ1-1; v_gene: TRBV5-6; d_gene: -; CDR3aa: CASSLTAMNTEAFF; CDR3nt: TGTGCCAGCAGCTTGACAGCCATGAACACTGAAGCTTTCTTT
abundance: -; j_gene: TRBJ2-2; v_gene: TRBV19; d_gene: -; CDR3aa: CASSETGYGELFF; CDR3nt: TGTGCCAGTAGCGAAACAGGGTACGGGGAGCTGTTTTTT
abundance: -; j_gene: TRBJ2-7; v_gene: TRBV7-3; d_gene: -; CDR3aa: CASSPGTGDYEQYF; CDR3nt: TGTGCCAGCAGCCCTGGGACGGGGGACTACGAGCAGTACTTC
abundance: -; j_gene: TRBJ1-1; v_gene: TRBV5-8; d_gene: -; CDR3aa: CASSLRYTEAFF; CDR3nt: TGTGCCAGCAGCTTGCGGTACACTGAAGCTTTCTTT
abundance: -; j_gene: TRBJ2-5; v_gene: TRBV6-1; d_gene: -; CDR3aa: CASRGGGPQETQYF; CDR3nt: TGTGCCAGCAGAGGGGGAGGGCCCCAAGAGACCCAGTACTTC
abundance: once; j_gene: TRBJ1-1; v_gene: TRBV25-1; d_gene: -; CDR3aa: CASSEYFPNTEAFF; CDR3nt: TGTGCCAGCAGTGAATATTTTCCGAACACTGAAGCTTTCTTT
abundance: -; j_gene: TRBJ2-1; v_gene: TRBV5-1; d_gene: -; CDR3aa: CASRETGRRGDNEQFF; CDR3nt: TGCGCCAGCAGGGAGACAGGGAGGCGAGGGGACAATGAGCAGTTCTTC
abundance: -; j_gene: TRBJ1-2; v_gene: TRBV27; d_gene: -; CDR3aa: CASSNIYRSNYGYTF; CDR3nt: TGTGCCAGCAGCAACATATACAGGTCTAACTACGGCTACACCTTC
abundance: -; j_gene: TRBJ2-7; v_gene: TRBV4-1; d_gene: TRBD1; CDR3aa: CASTSGQGAYEQYF; CDR3nt: TGCGCCAGCACCTCGGGACAGGGAGCCTACGAGCAGTACTTC
abundance: -; j_gene: TRBJ2-3; v_gene: TRBV27; d_gene: -; CDR3aa: CASSEFGRPDTQYF; CDR3nt: TGTGCCAGCAGCGAGTTCGGGCGCCCAGATACGCAGTATTTT
abundance: -; j_gene: TRBJ2-7; v_gene: TRBV10-2; d_gene: -; CDR3aa: CASGSSSYEQYF; CDR3nt: TGCGCCAGCGGGTCTAGTTCCTACGAGCAGTACTTC
abundance: -; j_gene: TRBJ2-7; v_gene: TRBV5-5; d_gene: -; CDR3aa: CASSSYRVSALNEQYF; CDR3nt: TGTGCCAGCAGCTCTTACAGGGTTTCGGCCCTTAACGAGCAGTACTTC
abundance: -; j_gene: TRBJ2-7; v_gene: TRBV5-4; d_gene: -; CDR3aa: CASSLLGYEQYF; CDR3nt: TGTGCCAGCAGCTTGCTAGGCTACGAGCAGTACTTC